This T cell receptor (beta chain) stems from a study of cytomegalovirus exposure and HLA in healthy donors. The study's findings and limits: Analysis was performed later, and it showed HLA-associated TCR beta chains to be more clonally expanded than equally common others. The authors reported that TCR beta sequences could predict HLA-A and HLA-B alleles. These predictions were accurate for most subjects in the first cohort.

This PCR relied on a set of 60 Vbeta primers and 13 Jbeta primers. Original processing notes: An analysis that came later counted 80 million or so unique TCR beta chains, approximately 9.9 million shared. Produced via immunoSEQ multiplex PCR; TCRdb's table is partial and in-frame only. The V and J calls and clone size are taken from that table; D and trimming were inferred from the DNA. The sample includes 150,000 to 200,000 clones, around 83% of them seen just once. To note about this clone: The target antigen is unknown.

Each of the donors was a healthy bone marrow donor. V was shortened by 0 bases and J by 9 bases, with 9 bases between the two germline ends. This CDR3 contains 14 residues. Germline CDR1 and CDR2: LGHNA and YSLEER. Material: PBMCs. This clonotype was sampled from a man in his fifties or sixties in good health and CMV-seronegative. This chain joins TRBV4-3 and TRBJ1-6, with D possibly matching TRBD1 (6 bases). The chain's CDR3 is CASSQDRGSSPLHF. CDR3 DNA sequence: TGCGCCAGCAGCCAAGACAGGGGAAGTTCACCCCTCCACTTT.